A selection of T cell receptor beta chains follows, all from one sample in a study of post-analysis software for immune sequencing data. MiXCR, run by TCRdb on the PCR reads, gives a single entry per CDR3 protein. The sample records roughly 670,000 distinct CDR3 sequences, about 60% being singletons. Sample: blood. The receptor source for this set is a girl between 2 and 10 years old with multiple sclerosis. The CDR3 runs from the conserved cysteine through the conserved F or W. Fields, in order: J gene, V gene, clone size, D gene, CDR3 DNA, CDR3 protein. The D gene is left open where the match is weak. Clone size is stated in some rows and not others, as once, few, many or a class when expanded.

>TRBJ2-1|TRBV29-1|.|TRBD2
TGCAGCGCAAGTAGCGGGAGTAACAATGAGCAGTTCTTC
CSASSGSNNEQFF
>TRBJ1-2|TRBV7-9|.|TRBD1
TGTGCCAGCAGCACGGACAGGGTTCTCTATGGCTACACCTTC
CASSTDRVLYGYTF
>TRBJ2-3|TRBV7-2|few|.
TGTGCCAGCAGATCGACAGGCACAGATACGCAGTATTTT
CASRSTGTDTQYF
>TRBJ2-7|TRBV9|few|.
TGTGCCAGCAGCTTATACGGCAGCTACGAGCAGTACTTC
CASSLYGSYEQYF
>TRBJ1-2|TRBV6-5|few|.
TGTGCCAGCAGACAAAGGAAAGGGGGGCCCTATGGCTACACCTTC
CASRQRKGGPYGYTF
>TRBJ2-3|TRBV11-3|.|TRBD2
TGTGCCAGCAGCGCAGGTTCTAGCGGGAGTATCACAGATACGCAGTATTTT
CASSAGSSGSITDTQYF
>TRBJ2-7|TRBV29-1|.|TRBD2
TGCAGCGTGGCCCCCAGCGGGAGATACGAGCAGTACTTC
CSVAPSGRYEQYF
>TRBJ2-1|TRBV12-3/TRBV12-4|.|TRBD2
TGTGCCAGCAGCCCAGCGCGGGGGGGCGTTCAGTTCTTC
CASSPARGGVQFF
>TRBJ2-7|TRBV7-9|.|.
TGTGCCAGCAGCTTCCATCAGCAGTACTTC
CASSFHQQYF
>TRBJ1-5|TRBV12-3/TRBV12-4|few|TRBD1
TGTGCCAGCAGTTTATCAGGGACAGGGACGGGACAGCCCCAGCATTTT
CASSLSGTGTGQPQHF
>TRBJ2-7|TRBV25-1|few|.
TGTGCCAGCACCCTCCCGGGGGGCGCCGAGCAGTACTTC
CASTLPGGAEQYF
>TRBJ2-1|TRBV5-1|few|TRBD2
TGCGCCAGCAGCCCCGGGACTAGCGGGAGGGGACCGAACCATGAGCAGTTCTTC
CASSPGTSGRGPNHEQFF
>TRBJ2-3|TRBV7-3|few|TRBD2
TGTGCCAGCAGCCTGACTGTGGGTAGCGGGGGGATCACAGATACGCAGTATTTT
CASSLTVGSGGITDTQYF
>TRBJ2-1|TRBV3-1|.|.
TGTGCCAGCAGCCAAGAGCGAGACTTCAACAATGAGCAGTTCTTC
CASSQERDFNNEQFF
>TRBJ2-5|TRBV20-1|.|.
TGCAGTGCTAGAGATATGACGGGAACCCAAGAGACCCAGTACTTC
CSARDMTGTQETQYF
>TRBJ1-2|TRBV5-5|few|.
TGTGCCAGCCAGGGTCCAGGATACTATGGCTACACCTTC
CASQGPGYYGYTF
>TRBJ2-3|TRBV7-9|.|.
TGTGCCAGCAGCTTAGAGATAGGAGTTCCTTATAGCACAGATACGCAGTATTTT
CASSLEIGVPYSTDTQYF
>TRBJ2-5|TRBV11-2|.|TRBD2
TGTGCCAGCAGCTTAGGTGGGACTAGCGGGGGGGTCCAAGAGACCCAGTACTTC
CASSLGGTSGGVQETQYF
>TRBJ2-5|TRBV7-2|few|.
TGTGCCAGCAGCTTAGATCCCGGGGGTTTTGAGACCCAGTACTTC
CASSLDPGGFETQYF
>TRBJ2-1|TRBV3-1|few|TRBD1
TGTGCCAGCAGCCAAGATTTAGTACAGGGGGCTAATGAGCAGTTCTTC
CASSQDLVQGANEQFF
>TRBJ2-3|TRBV5-1|few|TRBD2
TGCGCCAGCAATCCTAGCGGGATGGATACGCAGTATTTT
CASNPSGMDTQYF
>TRBJ2-3|TRBV27|once|.
TGTGCCAGCAGGATAACTTGGCGGGCTAGCAGAGATACGCAGTATTTT
CASRITWRASRDTQYF
>TRBJ2-5|TRBV6-1|.|TRBD1
TGTGCCAGCAGTGCTACGACGACAGGGCCCTGGGGTGAGCAGTACTTC
CASSATTTGPWGEQYF
>TRBJ2-1|TRBV5-1|.|TRBD2
TGCGCCAGCAGCAGCGGGAGTTCTCCGGGTTACAATGAGCAGTTCTTC
CASSSGSSPGYNEQFF
>TRBJ2-3|TRBV30|.|.
TGTGCCTGGTGGGATTACCGGGTCCATAAAAAAGATACGCAGTATTTT
CAWWDYRVHKKDTQYF
>TRBJ2-1|TRBV12-5|.|.
TGTGCTAGTGGTCCTTACACCTATCAGGGGGCAGCTAGCGGGCCGTTTATGGATGAGCAGTTCTTC
CASGPYTYQGAASGPFMDEQFF
>TRBJ2-2|TRBV4-3|once|.
TGCGCCAGCAGCCTAGAACAGGGATCGAACACCGGGGAGCTGTTTTTT
CASSLEQGSNTGELFF
>TRBJ2-3|TRBV20-1|few|TRBD2
TGCAGTGCTGTAGCGGGGGGGCCTAGCACAGATACGCAGTATTTT
CSAVAGGPSTDTQYF
>TRBJ2-1|TRBV5-1|.|.
TGCGCCAGCAGCTTCGACAGGACGGCCGGCAATGAGCAGTTCTTC
CASSFDRTAGNEQFF
>TRBJ2-3|TRBV25-1|.|.
TGTGCCAGCAGTGAAGTTGGGGTAGGGGAGTACGATACGCAGTATTTT
CASSEVGVGEYDTQYF
>TRBJ2-2|TRBV9|.|TRBD1
TGTGCCAGCAGCACGCCGGGACAGGGGGATGGCGGGGAGCTGTTTTTT
CASSTPGQGDGGELFF
>TRBJ2-5|TRBV7-2|.|TRBD2
TGTGCCAGCAGCTCCCCGGGGGGTTCCCCAGAGACCCAGTACTTC
CASSSPGGSPETQYF
>TRBJ1-1|TRBV5-1|.|TRBD1
TGCGCCAGTAGCCTCGGGGAGGGGGCAGCTGAAGCTTTCTTT
CASSLGEGAAEAFF
>TRBJ2-1|TRBV5-1|once|.
TGCGCCAGCAGCTTTATTGTAAGCGAGCAAAATGAGCAGTTCTTC
CASSFIVSEQNEQFF
>TRBJ2-5|TRBV29-1|few|.
TGCAGCGTTGACCCGACGACCCAAGAGACCCAGTACTTC
CSVDPTTQETQYF
>TRBJ2-3|TRBV29-1|few|TRBD2
TGCAGCGCCGATAGCGGGGGCAGCACAGATACGCAGTATTTT
CSADSGGSTDTQYF
>TRBJ1-2|TRBV12-3/TRBV12-4|.|.
TGTGCCAGCATTCCATACACCTTC
CASIPYTF
>TRBJ2-2|TRBV14|.|.
TGTGCCAGCAGGAGTCCAAACACCGGGGAGCTGTTTTTT
CASRSPNTGELFF
>TRBJ2-5|TRBV10-3|.|.
TGTGCCATCAGTGGAGAGGGGTCAGGTGAGCAGTACTTC
CAISGEGSGEQYF
>TRBJ2-5|TRBV4-1|.|.
TGCGCCAGCAGCCACATTACAGGGTCTCTGGAGACCCAGTACTTC
CASSHITGSLETQYF
>TRBJ1-4|TRBV7-2|.|.
TGTGCCAGCAGCCCCGGACAGCAATCCGAAAAACTGTTTTTT
CASSPGQQSEKLFF
>TRBJ2-3|TRBV6-5|.|TRBD2
TGTGCCAGCAGGGGGGGGACCAACCCTGGGGATACGCAGTATTTT
CASRGGTNPGDTQYF
>TRBJ2-7|TRBV28|many|.
TGTGCCAGCAGTTTAGAGGGTAGCGAGCAGTACTTC
CASSLEGSEQYF
>TRBJ2-1|TRBV29-1|.|.
TGCAGCGTTGCAAGCGGAGGGGGTGGTGAGCAGTTCTTC
CSVASGGGGEQFF
>TRBJ1-6|TRBV15|.|.
TGTGCCACCAGTGGGCAGGGATATTCACCCCTCCACTTT
CATSGQGYSPLHF
>TRBJ2-2|TRBV5-1|.|TRBD2
TGCGCCAGCAGCTTGGCGGGAGGATCTTCCGGGGAGCTGTTTTTT
CASSLAGGSSGELFF
>TRBJ2-5|TRBV12-3/TRBV12-4|few|.
TGTGCCAGCACCTCGTGGGGTGGGGAGGAGACCCAGTACTTC
CASTSWGGEETQYF
>TRBJ2-7|TRBV15|.|TRBD1
TGTGCCACCAGCACGACGATCTCTCGGGACAGATTCACCTACGAGCAGTACTTC
CATSTTISRDRFTYEQYF
>TRBJ1-2|TRBV25-1|.|.
TGTGCCAGCAGTTCCCAATCCTATGGCTACACCTTC
CASSSQSYGYTF